The clone carrying this T cell receptor (beta chain) has more than one count but fewer than ten. Its antigen remains unidentified. The sample belongs to a study of T cell repertoires in cytomegalovirus infection. Study as a whole: Recently described HLA-C-restricted plus well-studied HLA-B-restricted CMV epitopes were used. CMV infection together with matching HLA type was indicated by public TCR beta signatures.

The CDR3 covers 15 residues. Per the germline V gene, CDR1 is LNHDA and CDR2 is SQIVND (reference sequence). With 4 bases clipped from V and 11 bases from J, the junction kept 15 bases outside the gene matches. Using its own MiXCR run on the reads, TCRdb lists one record per CDR3 protein. The table shows approximately 300,000 distinct CDR3 sequences, with about 27% occurring only once. Sequencing was performed on cultured PBMCs, taken from culture after CMV antigen stimulation. The chain is built from TRBV19 and TRBJ1-1, with 8 bases that match TRBD1. This sequence originates from a human donor in good health (CMV status not recorded). Some clones in this sample may be carry-over from other donors' samples. For the CDR3, the DNA is TGTGCCAGTAGTACTCAGCAGGGGACAGGCGGAGAGGCTTTCTTT. This translates into CASSTQQGTGGEAFF.